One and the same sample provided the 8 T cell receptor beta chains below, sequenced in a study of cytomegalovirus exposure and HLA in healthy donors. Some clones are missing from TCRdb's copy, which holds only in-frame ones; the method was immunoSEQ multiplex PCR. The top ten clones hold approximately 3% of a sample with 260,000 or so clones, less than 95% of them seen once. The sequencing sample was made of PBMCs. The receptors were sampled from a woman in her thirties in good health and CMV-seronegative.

CDR3 sequence: CASSTALSRSTDTQYF. The CDR3 bases are TGTGCCAGCAGTACGGCCCTCTCGAGAAGCACAGATACGCAGTATTTT. The V call is TRBV27, the J call TRBJ2-3; D is unresolved. CDR1 is MNHEY and CDR2 is SMNVEV in the germline V gene (reference sequence). The CDR3 is 16 residues long. V lost 5 bases, J lost 0 bases, and 15 bases lay in between.

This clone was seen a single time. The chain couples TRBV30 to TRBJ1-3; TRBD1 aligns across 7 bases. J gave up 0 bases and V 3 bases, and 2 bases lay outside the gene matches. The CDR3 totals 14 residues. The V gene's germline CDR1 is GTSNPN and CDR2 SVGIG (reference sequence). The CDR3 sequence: CAWRDRTSGNTIYF. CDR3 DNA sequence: TGTGCCTGGAGGGACAGGACCTCTGGAAACACCATATATTTT.

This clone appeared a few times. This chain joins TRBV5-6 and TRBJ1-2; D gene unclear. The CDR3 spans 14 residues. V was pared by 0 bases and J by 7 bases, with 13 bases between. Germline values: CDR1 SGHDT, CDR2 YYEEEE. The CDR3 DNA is TGTGCCAGCAGCTTGGCGGGGTTAAAGGCTGGCTACACCTTC. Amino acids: CASSLAGLKAGYTF.

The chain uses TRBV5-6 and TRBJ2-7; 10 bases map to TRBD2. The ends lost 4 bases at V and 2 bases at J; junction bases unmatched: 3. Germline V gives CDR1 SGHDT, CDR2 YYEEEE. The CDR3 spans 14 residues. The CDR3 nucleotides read TGTGCCAGCAGCCTGGGACTAGCGCCCTACGAGCAGTACTTC. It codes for CASSLGLAPYEQYF. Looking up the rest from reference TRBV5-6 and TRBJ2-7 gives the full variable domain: DAGVTQSPTHLIKTRGQQVTLRCSPKSGHDTVSWYQQALGQGPQFIFQYYEEEERQRGNFPDRFSGHQFPNYSSELNVNALLLGDSALYLCASSLGLAPYEQYFGPGTRLTVT.

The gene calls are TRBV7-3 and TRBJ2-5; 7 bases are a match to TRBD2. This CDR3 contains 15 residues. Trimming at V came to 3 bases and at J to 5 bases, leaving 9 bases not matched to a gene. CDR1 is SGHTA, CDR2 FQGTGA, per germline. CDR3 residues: CASSFGGRAGETQYF. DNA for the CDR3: TGTGCCAGCAGCTTCGGAGGGAGGGCCGGGGAGACCCAGTACTTC. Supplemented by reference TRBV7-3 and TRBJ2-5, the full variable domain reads GAGVSQTPSNKVTEKGKYVELRCDPISGHTALYWYRQSLGQGPEFLIYFQGTGAADDSGLPNDRFFAVRPEGSVSTLKIQRTERGDSAVYLCASSFGGRAGETQYFGPGTRLLVL.

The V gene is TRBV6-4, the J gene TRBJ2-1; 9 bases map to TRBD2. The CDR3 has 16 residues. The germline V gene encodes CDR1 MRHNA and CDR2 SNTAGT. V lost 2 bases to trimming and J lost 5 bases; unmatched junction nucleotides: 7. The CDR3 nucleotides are TGTGCCAGCAGTGACACGCGGGGGGGGCTTAACAATGAGCAGTTCTTC. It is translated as CASSDTRGGLNNEQFF.

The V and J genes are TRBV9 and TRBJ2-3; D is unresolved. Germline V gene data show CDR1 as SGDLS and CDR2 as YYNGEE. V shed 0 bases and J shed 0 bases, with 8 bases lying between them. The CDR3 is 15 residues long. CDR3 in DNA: TGTGCCAGCAGCGTAGATTATGGGAGCACAGATACGCAGTATTTT. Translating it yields CASSVDYGSTDTQYF.

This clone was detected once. The CDR3 DNA reads as TGCGCCAGCAGCCAAACCTACCGGGACAGCCCTAGCACAGATACGCAGTATTTT. It specifies CASSQTYRDSPSTDTQYF. The chain employs TRBV4-3 and TRBJ2-3; the match to TRBD1 covers 7 bases. After removal of 2 bases from V and 0 bases from J, the junction contained 11 bases not matched to a gene. Looked up from germline, CDR1 is LGHNA and CDR2 is YSLEER. This CDR3 is 18 amino acids long.